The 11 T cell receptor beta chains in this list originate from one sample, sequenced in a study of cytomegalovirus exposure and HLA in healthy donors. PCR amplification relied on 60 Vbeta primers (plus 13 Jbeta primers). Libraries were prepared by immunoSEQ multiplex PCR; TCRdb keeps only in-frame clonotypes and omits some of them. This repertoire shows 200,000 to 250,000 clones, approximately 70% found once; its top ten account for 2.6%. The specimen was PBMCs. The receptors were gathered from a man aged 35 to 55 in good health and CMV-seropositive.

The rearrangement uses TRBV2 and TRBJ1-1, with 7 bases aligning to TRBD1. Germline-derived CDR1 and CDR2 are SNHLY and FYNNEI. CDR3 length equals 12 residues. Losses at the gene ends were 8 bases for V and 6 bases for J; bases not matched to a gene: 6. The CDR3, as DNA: TGTGCCAGCCACCTTGGGACAGCTGAAGCTTTCTTT. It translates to CASHLGTAEAFF.

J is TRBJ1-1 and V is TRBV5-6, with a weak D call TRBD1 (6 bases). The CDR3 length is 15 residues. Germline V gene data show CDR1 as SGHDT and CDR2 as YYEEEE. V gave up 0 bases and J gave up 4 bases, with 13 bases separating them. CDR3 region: CASSLAVGGGTEAFF. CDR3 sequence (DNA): TGTGCCAGCAGCTTGGCCGTGGGAGGGGGCACTGAAGCTTTCTTT.

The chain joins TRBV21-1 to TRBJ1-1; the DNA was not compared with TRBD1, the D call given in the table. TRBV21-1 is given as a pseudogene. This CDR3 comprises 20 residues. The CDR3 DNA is TGTGCCAGCAGCAAAGTTCAGGGGGCCGGGACGGAGTACGTGAACACTGAAGCTTTCTTT. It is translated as CASSKVQGAGTEYVNTEAFF.

The CDR3 DNA is TGTGCCAGCAGCTTAGTAGGGGGTGGTTTCACTGAAGCTTTCTTT. Amino acids: CASSLVGGGFTEAFF. The chain employs TRBV7-9 and TRBJ1-1; D perhaps matches TRBD1 (6 bases). The V and J ends lost 1 base and 4 bases respectively, with 13 bases between them. This CDR3 has 15 residues. Germline CDR1 is SEHNR and CDR2 is FQNEAQ (reference sequence).

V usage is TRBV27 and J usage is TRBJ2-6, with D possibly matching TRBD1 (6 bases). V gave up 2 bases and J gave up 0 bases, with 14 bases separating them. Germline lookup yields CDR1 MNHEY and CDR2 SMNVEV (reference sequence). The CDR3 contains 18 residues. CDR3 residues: CASSLTPGATSGANVLTF. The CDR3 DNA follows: TGTGCCAGCAGTTTAACGCCAGGGGCAACCTCTGGGGCCAACGTCCTGACTTTC.

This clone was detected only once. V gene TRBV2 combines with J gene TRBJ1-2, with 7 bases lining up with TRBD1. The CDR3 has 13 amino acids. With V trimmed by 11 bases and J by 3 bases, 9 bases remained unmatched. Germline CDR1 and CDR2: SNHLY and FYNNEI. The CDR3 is CAGGTVIYYGYTF. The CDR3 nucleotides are TGTGCCGGGGGGACAGTAATCTACTATGGCTACACCTTC.

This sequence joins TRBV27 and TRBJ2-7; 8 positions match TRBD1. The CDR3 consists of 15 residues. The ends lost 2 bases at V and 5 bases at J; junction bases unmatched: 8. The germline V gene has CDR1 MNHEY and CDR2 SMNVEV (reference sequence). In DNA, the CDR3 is TGTGCCAGCAGTTTACCGGACAGGGATCCCCACGAGCAGTACTTC. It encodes CASSLPDRDPHEQYF.

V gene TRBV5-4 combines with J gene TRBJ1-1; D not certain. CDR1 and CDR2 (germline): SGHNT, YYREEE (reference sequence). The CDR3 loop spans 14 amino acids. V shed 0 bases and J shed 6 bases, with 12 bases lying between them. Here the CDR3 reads CASSLDRWRSEAFF. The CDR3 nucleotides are TGTGCCAGCAGCTTGGATCGGTGGAGGTCTGAAGCTTTCTTT.

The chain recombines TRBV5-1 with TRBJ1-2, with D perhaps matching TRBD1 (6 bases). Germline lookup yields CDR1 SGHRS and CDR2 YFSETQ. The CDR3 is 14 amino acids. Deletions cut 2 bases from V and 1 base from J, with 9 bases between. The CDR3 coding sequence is TGCGCCAGCAGCTTTGGGGGCGGTAACTATGGCTACACCTTC. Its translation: CASSFGGGNYGYTF. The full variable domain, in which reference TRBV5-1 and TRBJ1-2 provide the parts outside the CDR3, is KAGVTQTPRYLIKTRGQQVTLSCSPISGHRSVSWYQQTPGQGLQFLFEYFSETQRNKGNFPGRFSGRQFSNSRSEMNVSTLELGDSALYLCASSFGGGNYGYTFGSGTRLTVV.

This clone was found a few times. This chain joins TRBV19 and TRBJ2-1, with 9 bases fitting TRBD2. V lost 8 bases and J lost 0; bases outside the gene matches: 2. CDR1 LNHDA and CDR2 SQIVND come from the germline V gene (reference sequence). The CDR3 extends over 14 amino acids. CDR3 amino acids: CASGSGSSYNEQFF. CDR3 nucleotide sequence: TGTGCCAGTGGTAGCGGGAGCTCCTACAATGAGCAGTTCTTC.

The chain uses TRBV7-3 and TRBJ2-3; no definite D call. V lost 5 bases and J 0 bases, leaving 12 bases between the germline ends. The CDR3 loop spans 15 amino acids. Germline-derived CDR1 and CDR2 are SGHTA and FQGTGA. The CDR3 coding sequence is TGTGCCAGCAGCCCGGTTCCCTCTAGCACAGATACGCAGTATTTT. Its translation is CASSPVPSSTDTQYF.